This T cell receptor beta chain was recovered during a study of molecular identifiers for immune sequencing clone quantification. The V and J ends lost 4 bases and 5 bases respectively, with 18 bases between them. Germline assignment: CDR1 SEHNR and CDR2 FQNEAQ (reference sequence). This CDR3 is built from 15 residues. Sorting defined naive CD8 T cells as CD8+CD4-CCR7+CD45RA+. This clonotype appeared many times. Previously described methods and listed TCR primers produced bulk TCR libraries. TCRdb re-analysed the PCR reads in MiXCR, keeping a single row per CDR3 protein. The sample includes tens of thousands of distinct CDR3 sequences, around a fifth of them seen just once.

The sequence derives from a human donor in good health. Some libraries in this study had Jurkat cell RNA spiked in. Sequenced material: naive CD8+ T cells from blood, with Jurkat cell RNA spiked in. Subset described: FACS-sorted CD8+CD4-CCR7+CD45RA+ naive T cells. The chain couples TRBV7-9 to TRBJ2-7, with D tentatively TRBD2 (6 bases). This CDR3 reads CASSSPGVRPDEQYF. CDR3 bases: TGTGCCAGCAGCTCCCCGGGGGTCCGTCCGGACGAGCAGTACTTC.